One and the same sample provided the 19 T cell receptor beta chains below, sequenced in a study of a mutant IDH1 vaccine in newly diagnosed glioma. Specified time point: week 35, safety follow-up. A single vaccine dose contained 300 ug of mutant IDH1 20-mer peptide, and topical imiquimod was used with it. No cognate antigen is known for these TCRs. Profiling relied on immunoSEQ multiplex PCR, and the TCRdb table lists in-frame clones only, not all of them. The data hold under 40,000 clones, with roughly 75% observed a single time. The sequencing here drew on PBMCs, taken from a glioma patient whose treatment included an IDH1 peptide vaccine. Receptors were obtained from a man in his forties with glioma. Some clones in this sample may be carry-over from other donors' samples.

Here the CDR3 reads CAWRGPAETQYF. CDR3 bases: TGTGCCTGGAGGGGACCCGCGGAGACCCAGTACTTC. V is TRBV30 and J is TRBJ2-5, with D perhaps being TRBD1 or TRBD2 (5 bases each). V gave up 3 bases and J gave up 5 bases, with 10 bases separating them. Germline V gene lookup returns CDR1 GTSNPN and CDR2 SVGIG (reference sequence). This CDR3 comprises 12 residues. Filled out from reference TRBV30 and TRBJ2-5, the complete variable domain reads SQTIHQWPATLVQPVGSPLSLECTVEGTSNPNLYWYRQAAGRGLQLLFYSVGIGQISSEVPQNLSASRPQDRQFILSSKKLLLSDSGFYLCAWRGPAETQYFGPGTRLLVL.

This chain connects TRBV19 to TRBJ1-4, with 7 bases identical to TRBD1. This CDR3 has 17 residues. Germline values: CDR1 LNHDA, CDR2 SQIVND (reference sequence). V shed 2 bases, J shed 10 bases, and the junction held 16 bases outside the gene matches. The CDR3 region has the DNA TGTGCCAGTAGTATAAAGGAGGGACAGACCCTCACGGGAAAACTGTTTTTT. This codes for CASSIKEGQTLTGKLFF.

This clone was detected a few times. The chain links TRBV30 to TRBJ1-5; TRBD1 matches at 7 bases. CDR1 GTSNPN and CDR2 SVGIG come from the germline V gene (reference sequence). V lost 3 bases, J lost 4 bases, and 6 bases stayed unmatched. The CDR3 is 14 residues long. CDR3 DNA sequence: TGTGCCTGGAGCGAGGGACAGTTGAATCAGCCCCAGCATTTT. Translated: CAWSEGQLNQPQHF.

In regard to this clone: Germline is not matched at one junction end, which may reflect a read error. J is TRBJ2-1 and V is TRBV7-3; no reliable D call. This CDR3 comprises 14 residues. CDR1 and CDR2 (germline): SGHTA, FQGTGA. The CDR3 protein is CASSLEFSNNEQFF. As DNA, the CDR3 is TGTGCCAGCAGCTTAGAATTCTCCAACAATGAGCAGTTCTTC.

This clone is a singleton in its sample. The rearrangement uses TRBV19 and TRBJ2-1, with TRBD2 identical over 9 bases. The germline CDR1 and CDR2 sequences are LNHDA and SQIVND (reference sequence). The CDR3 runs to 14 residues. Trimming removed 4 bases from V and 6 bases from J; junction bases left unmatched: 4. The CDR3, as DNA: TGTGCCAGTAGTACGATGACTAGCGGCAATGAGCAGTTCTTC. Encoded protein: CASSTMTSGNEQFF.

This chain links TRBV28 with TRBJ2-7; TRBD2 aligns across 13 bases. From germline, CDR1 is MDHEN and CDR2 SYDVKM. The CDR3 runs 15 residues. The V gene end was trimmed by 6 bases and the J gene end by 3 bases; junction bases not matched to a gene: 5. CDR3 region: CASRPTSGGHYEQYF. DNA of the CDR3: TGTGCCAGCAGGCCGACTAGCGGGGGGCACTACGAGCAGTACTTC.

CDR3 coding DNA: TGTGCCAGCAAGCGGGACAGGGGTTATAATTCACCCCTCCACTTT. Protein: CASKRDRGYNSPLHF. The chain couples TRBV6-4 to TRBJ1-6, with 10 bases identical to TRBD1. The germline CDR1 and CDR2 sequences are MRHNA and SNTAGT. This CDR3 is built from 15 residues. V lost 7 bases and J lost 4; bases outside the gene matches: 4.

This sequence joins TRBV5-8 and TRBJ1-1; D is ambiguous. The ends were cut back, 0 bases at V and 11 bases at J, with 14 bases in the middle. The germline CDR1 and CDR2 sequences are SGHTS and YDEGEE. The CDR3 contains 13 residues. The CDR3: CASSLGYAGGAFF. The CDR3 DNA sequence: TGTGCCAGCAGCTTGGGATATGCGGGAGGGGCTTTCTTT.

V gene TRBV5-1 combines with J gene TRBJ2-3; unclear D gene. The germline gives CDR1 SGHRS, CDR2 YFSETQ. With 4 bases removed from V and 3 bases from J, the gap between germline ends came to 12 bases. The CDR3 loop spans 14 amino acids. CDR3 sequence (DNA): TGCGCCAGCAGCGACGGTGATAGGACAGATACGCAGTATTTT. The encoded protein is CASSDGDRTDTQYF.

The chain joins TRBV7-9 to TRBJ2-2; 12 positions match TRBD2. Germline lookup yields CDR1 SEHNR and CDR2 FQNEAQ (reference sequence). The CDR3 totals 17 residues. J gave up 6 bases and V 5 bases, and 10 bases lay outside the gene matches. The CDR3 DNA reads as TGTGCCAGCAGCCCCCTGACTAGCGGGGGAGCCCCCGGGGAGCTGTTTTTT. As protein: CASSPLTSGGAPGELFF.

This chain links TRBV6-6 with TRBJ1-1; the D is unclear. Trimming shortened V by 0 bases and J by 11 bases, and 16 bases separated the two germline ends. Germline loops: CDR1 MNHNY, CDR2 SVGAGI (reference sequence). The CDR3 contains 14 residues. DNA of the CDR3: TGTGCCAGCAGTTACTCCATGGACGGACCCCCGGCTTTCTTT. This sequence encodes CASSYSMDGPPAFF.

J is TRBJ1-4 and V is TRBV5-4; D ambiguous. This CDR3 contains 14 residues. Germline V gene lookup returns CDR1 SGHNT and CDR2 YYREEE (reference sequence). Trimming left V 4 bases short and J 3 bases short, with 10 bases between. CDR3 region: CASSPSVANEKLFF. CDR3 nucleotide sequence: TGTGCCAGCAGCCCCTCGGTAGCTAATGAAAAACTGTTTTTT.

The genes are TRBV11-3 and TRBJ2-7, with TRBD2 matching over 10 bases. V lost 1 base to trimming and J lost 5 bases; unmatched junction nucleotides: 2. The CDR3 runs to 14 residues. Germline V gene data show CDR1 as SGHNT and CDR2 as YENEEA. This chain's CDR3 is CASSLGGTSDEQYF. As DNA, the CDR3 is TGTGCCAGCAGCTTAGGAGGGACTAGCGACGAGCAGTACTTC.

V usage is TRBV5-1 and J usage is TRBJ1-2, with D hard to call. This CDR3 comprises 14 residues. CDR1 and CDR2 from the germline V gene are SGHRS and YFSETQ. V was shortened by 5 bases and J by 0 bases, with 11 bases between the two germline ends. This CDR3 is CASRETRANYGYTF. CDR3 nucleotides: TGCGCCAGCAGGGAGACAAGGGCTAACTATGGCTACACCTTC.

The chain employs TRBV6-5 and TRBJ2-2; D gene unclear. CDR3 size: 15 residues. V lost 7 bases and J 1 base, leaving 13 bases between the germline ends. Per the germline V gene, CDR1 is MNHEY and CDR2 is SVGAGI. The DNA for the CDR3 is TGTGCCAGCACCCGAAGGATCGAGAACACCGGGGAGCTGTTTTTT. It specifies CASTRRIENTGELFF.

The chain is built from TRBV18 and TRBJ2-5; no clear D gene. This CDR3 is built from 11 residues. Looked up from germline, CDR1 is KGHSH and CDR2 is LQKENI. V lost 1 base and J 5 bases, leaving 2 bases between the germline ends. CDR3 in amino acids: CASSPQETQYF. The CDR3 DNA is TGTGCCAGCTCACCACAGGAGACCCAGTACTTC.

This chain uses TRBV6-1 with TRBJ1-4; no clear D gene. CDR3 length equals 14 residues. CDR1 and CDR2 (germline): MNHNS, SASEGT. Deletions cut 4 bases from V and 0 bases from J, with 6 bases between. CDR3 nucleotides: TGTGCCAGCAGTGTGCTAACAACTAATGAAAAACTGTTTTTT. Its translation is CASSVLTTNEKLFF.

In its sample, this clone was seen once. J is TRBJ2-7 and V is TRBV9; 7 bases map to TRBD1. Germline CDR1 SGDLS, CDR2 YYNGEE. The CDR3 covers 15 residues. Trimming removed 0 bases from V and 6 bases from J; junction bases left unmatched: 9. The CDR3 loop reads CASSVGQAGGLEQYF. The DNA of the CDR3 is TGTGCCAGCAGCGTAGGTCAAGCAGGGGGTCTCGAGCAGTACTTC.

V usage is TRBV10-2 and J usage is TRBJ2-1, with D possibly matching TRBD1 (6 bases). The ends were cut back, 5 bases at V and 0 bases at J, with 11 bases in the middle. Germline assignment: CDR1 WSHSY and CDR2 SAAADI. The CDR3 length is 15 residues. The CDR3 DNA reads as TGCGCCAGCAGTTTAGGGGGTAGCTCCTACAATGAGCAGTTCTTC. Protein sequence: CASSLGGSSYNEQFF.